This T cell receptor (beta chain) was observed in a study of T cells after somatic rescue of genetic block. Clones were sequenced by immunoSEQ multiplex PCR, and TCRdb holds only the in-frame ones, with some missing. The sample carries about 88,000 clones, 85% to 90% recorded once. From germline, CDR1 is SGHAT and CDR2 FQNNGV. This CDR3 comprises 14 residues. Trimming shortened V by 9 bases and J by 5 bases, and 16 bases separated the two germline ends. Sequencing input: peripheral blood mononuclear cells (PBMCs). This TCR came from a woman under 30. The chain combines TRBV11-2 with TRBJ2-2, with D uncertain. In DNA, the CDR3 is TGTGCCAGTGTTATATGGTTTGGGACCGGGGAGCTGTTTTTT. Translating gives CASVIWFGTGELFF.